The source of this TCR beta chain is a study of OX40 agonist ivuxolimab in advanced cancers. Study summary: Dose-escalation patients were diagnosed with hepatocellular carcinoma, melanoma, renal cell cancer or head and neck cancer.

J was trimmed by 6 bases and V by 4 bases; bases with no gene match: 5. CDR1 is SGHRS and CDR2 is YFSETQ in the germline V gene. There are 15 residues in the CDR3. Autoimmune disease history or systemic immunosuppression was exclusionary. TCRdb's copy holds only in-frame clones and misses some; the assay was immunoSEQ multiplex PCR. The table includes tens of thousands of clones, nearly 90% detected once. The TCR sequence derives from an adult with an advanced solid tumor such as melanoma, head and neck, liver or kidney cancer. The sequencing used CD4+ or CD8+ T cells sorted from blood, collected in a trial of the OX40 agonist ivuxolimab. The chain has TRBV5-1 and TRBJ2-3, with 13 bases fitting TRBD2. This CDR3 reads CASSRLAGGGDTQYF. In DNA, the CDR3 is TGCGCCAGCAGCCGACTAGCGGGGGGCGGGGATACGCAGTATTTT. Full variable domain (missing parts from reference TRBV5-1 and TRBJ2-3): KAGVTQTPRYLIKTRGQQVTLSCSPISGHRSVSWYQQTPGQGLQFLFEYFSETQRNKGNFPGRFSGRQFSNSRSEMNVSTLELGDSALYLCASSRLAGGGDTQYFGPGTRLTVL.